The 8 T cell receptor beta chains below were found in one sample sequenced in a study of T cell responses to AZD1222 COVID-19 vaccine (dated by TCRdb to the early 2020s). Receptors were amplified or captured by the immunoSEQ multiplex PCR assay. This immuneACCESS table, as held by TCRdb, lists in-frame sequences with V and J called but not all clones. Of the missing ones, under half trace to an unresolved V gene in checked studies; the others have no known cause. Here the sample has roughly 170,000 clones; approximately 90% occur a single time. The ten largest clones take up less than 3% of the sample. The label giving this sample's time point can be read as: baseline before first vaccination. This specimen consisted of peripheral blood, obtained on day 0 of AZD1222 vaccination. The source is an adult in good health.

This chain connects TRBV28 to TRBJ2-7; 10 bases agree with TRBD1. J gave up 2 bases and V 7 bases, and 2 bases lay outside the gene matches. The germline V gene has CDR1 MDHEN and CDR2 SYDVKM. There are 13 residues in the CDR3. This CDR3 is CASNDRGPYEQYF. CDR3 coding DNA: TGTGCCAGCAATGACAGGGGGCCCTACGAGCAGTACTTC.

The chain has TRBV27 and TRBJ2-3; 10 nucleotides line up with TRBD2. V shed 6 bases, J shed 0 bases, and the junction held 18 bases outside the gene matches. The CDR3 length is 20 residues. Germline-derived CDR1 and CDR2 are MNHEY and SMNVEV (reference sequence). This CDR3 reads CASSATQVTSGTASTDTQYF. For the CDR3, the DNA is TGTGCCAGCAGCGCGACCCAGGTTACTAGCGGGACGGCTAGCACAGATACGCAGTATTTT.

The CDR3 sequence is CASSTGVAVTDTQYF. In DNA form, the CDR3 reads TGTGCCAGCAGCACCGGAGTAGCGGTCACAGATACGCAGTATTTT. The chain employs TRBV5-6 and TRBJ2-3; D is possibly TRBD2 (6 bases). Germline V gives CDR1 SGHDT, CDR2 YYEEEE. CDR3 size: 15 residues. Trimming cost V 4 bases and J 2 bases, with 14 bases left between them.

The V call is TRBV19, the J call TRBJ1-3, with 7 positions matching TRBD1. The CDR3 contains 15 residues. V dropped 9 bases and J dropped 0; count of bases not matched to a gene: 8. In germline, CDR1 is LNHDA, CDR2 SQIVND (reference sequence). CDR3 nucleotide sequence: TGTGCCAGCCTACCGGGACAGAACTCTGGAAACACCATATATTTT. Its protein is CASLPGQNSGNTIYF.

This clone was recorded once. The CDR3 loop reads CASSSISGANGYTF. CDR3 bases: TGTGCCAGCAGCTCCATTTCGGGGGCAAATGGCTACACCTTC. The chain carries TRBV5-4 and TRBJ1-2; maybe TRBD1 (6 bases). Germline CDR1 SGHNT, CDR2 YYREEE (reference sequence). The CDR3 runs to 14 residues. The ends were cut back, 3 bases at V and 6 bases at J, with 15 bases in the middle. The full variable domain, in which reference TRBV5-4 and TRBJ1-2 provide the parts outside the CDR3, is ETGVTQSPTHLIKTRGQQVTLRCSSQSGHNTVSWYQQALGQGPQFIFQYYREEENGRGNFPPRFSGLQFPNYSSELNVNALELDDSALYLCASSSISGANGYTFGSGTRLTVV.

This clone was seen more than once but under ten times. The chain is built from TRBV18 and TRBJ2-7, with 7 nucleotides matching TRBD2. The CDR3 runs to 15 residues. Germline V gene data show CDR1 as KGHSH and CDR2 as LQKENI. V lost 3 bases to trimming and J lost 2 bases; unmatched junction nucleotides: 7. Here the CDR3 reads CASSPDLADTYEQYF. Written as DNA, the CDR3 is TGTGCCAGCTCACCCGACCTAGCGGATACCTACGAGCAGTACTTC.

The chain carries TRBV9 and TRBJ2-2; the match to TRBD2 covers 9 bases. The CDR3 runs to 15 residues. The V segment lost 7 bases and the J segment 3 bases; nucleotides outside the gene matches: 7. Looked up from germline, CDR1 is SGDLS and CDR2 is YYNGEE. CDR3 in amino acids: CASARTSDYTGELFF. DNA of the CDR3: TGTGCCAGCGCCCGGACTAGCGACTACACCGGGGAGCTGTTTTTT.

The rearrangement joins TRBV7-3 to TRBJ2-5; the D gene is possibly TRBD2 (7 bases). Germline assignment: CDR1 SGHTA and CDR2 FQGTGA. There are 14 residues in the CDR3. Trimming removed 5 bases from V and 5 bases from J, with 15 bases in between. In DNA, the CDR3 is TGTGCCAGCAGCCGCCCAGGGGAGGGGGAGACCCAGTACTTC. Protein product: CASSRPGEGETQYF.